The clone carrying this T cell receptor beta chain came up once. This sample is drawn from a study of Ad26.COV2.S vaccination and SARS-CoV-2 variants. Overall study context: The vaccine Ad26.COV2.S was put into the muscle once, or twice with 56 days between.

CDR1 is SGHAT, CDR2 FQNNGV, per germline. CDR3 size: 15 residues. J gave up 7 bases and V 2 bases, and 9 bases lay outside the gene matches. Libraries were prepared by immunoSEQ multiplex PCR; TCRdb keeps only in-frame clonotypes and omits some of them. The profile shows roughly 510,000 clones, roughly 85% of them singletons. Indicated treatment: around 19 received Ad26.COV2.S at low or high dose, single or two shots; about five received placebo; per-sample allocation not given. Samples analyzed were those drawn on day 63 after the first vaccine or placebo injection. Sequenced material: peripheral blood, taken in a trial of Ad26.COV2.S vaccine versus placebo. The receptor was isolated from a person aged 18-65 years who received the Ad26.COV2.S COVID-19 vaccine or a placebo. The V gene is TRBV11-2, the J gene TRBJ2-5, with TRBD2 identical over 8 bases. For the CDR3, the DNA is TGTGCCAGCAGCTTACCGGGAGGGGGTTGGGGGACCCAGTACTTC. Translating gives CASSLPGGGWGTQYF.